These 32 T cell receptor beta chains were all obtained from the same sample, sequenced in a study of blood T cell repertoires in COVID-19. The data were produced by immunoSEQ multiplex PCR, yet TCRdb's version contains in-frame clones alone and is incomplete. Of around 190,000 clones listed, over 75% are singletons. The specimen sequenced was peripheral blood. The receptors stem from a woman aged 45-65 years with acute or convalescent COVID-19.

The rearrangement links TRBV30 to TRBJ2-1; a weak D match, TRBD1 (5 bases). Per the germline V gene, CDR1 is GTSNPN and CDR2 is SVGIG (reference sequence). The CDR3 sequence is 18 residues long. Deletions cut 0 bases from V and 0 bases from J, with 18 bases between. CDR3 bases: TGTGCCTGGAGTGTACGCATCGATAGGGGTAGCTCCTACAATGAGCAGTTCTTC. This encodes CAWSVRIDRGSSYNEQFF.

CDR3: CASRWGDDTEAFF. The DNA for the CDR3 is TGTGCCAGCAGATGGGGGGACGACACTGAAGCTTTCTTT. The V call is TRBV6-5, the J call TRBJ1-1, with D possibly being TRBD1 (5 bases). The CDR3 contains 13 residues. Trimming removed 6 bases from V and 3 bases from J, with 11 bases in between. CDR1 and CDR2 from the germline V gene are MNHEY and SVGAGI.

The chain recombines TRBV5-5 with TRBJ2-7; D might be TRBD2 (6 bases). V lost 4 bases to trimming and J lost 7 bases, with 12 bases between them. Per germline, CDR1 SGHKS and CDR2 YYEKEE (reference sequence). The CDR3 runs 12 residues. The chain's CDR3 is CASSARELEQYF. The DNA for the CDR3 is TGTGCCAGCAGCGCCCGGGAGCTAGAGCAGTACTTC.

V usage is TRBV10-2 and J usage is TRBJ1-5, with 8 bases identical to TRBD1. The CDR3 runs 15 residues. CDR1 and CDR2 from the germline V gene are WSHSY and SAAADI. V was pared by 2 bases and J by 4 bases, with 4 bases of the junction left unmatched. The CDR3, as DNA: TGCGCCAGCAGTGAGAGACAGGGGCAGAATCAGCCCCAGCATTTT. This sequence encodes CASSERQGQNQPQHF.

This clone appeared once. This rearrangement joins TRBV29-1 to TRBJ1-1; the D is unclear. This CDR3 has 13 residues. Trimming removed 4 bases from V and 1 base from J, with 10 bases in between. The V gene's germline CDR1 is SQVTM and CDR2 ANQGSEA. The CDR3 DNA reads TGCAGCGTTGTTACAGTCGCGAACACTGAAGCTTTCTTT. Amino acids: CSVVTVANTEAFF.

The CDR3, as DNA: TGTGCCAGCTCACCATCGCCGGGACAGGGGAACTCTGGGGCCAACGTCCTGACTTTC. It is translated as CASSPSPGQGNSGANVLTF. The chain uses TRBV18 and TRBJ2-6; 10 positions match TRBD1. The CDR3 spans 19 residues. Trimming at V came to 2 bases and at J to 0 bases, leaving 7 bases not matched to a gene. Germline V gene data show CDR1 as KGHSH and CDR2 as LQKENI.

The CDR3 spells CASSRRDSVNEKLFF. Here the CDR3 DNA reads TGTGCCAGCAGTCGCCGGGACAGCGTTAATGAAAAACTGTTTTTT. The chain joins TRBV2 to TRBJ1-4; 7 bases map to TRBD1. J was trimmed by 4 bases and V by 5 bases; bases with no gene match: 7. Germline V gene sequence: CDR1 SNHLY, CDR2 FYNNEI. This CDR3 is built from 15 residues.

Only one count was recorded for this clone. The chain links TRBV9 to TRBJ2-1; D might be TRBD2 (6 bases). In germline, CDR1 is SGDLS, CDR2 YYNGEE. Trimming cost V 4 bases and J 6 bases, with 14 bases left between them. This CDR3 region has 14 residues. CDR3 DNA sequence: TGTGCCAGCAGCCCTCGGGACTTCCGCAATGAGCAGTTCTTC. This translates into CASSPRDFRNEQFF.

The CDR3 region has the DNA TGTGCCACTAGAAGGGACAGCGGGCGGGATGGCTACACCTTC. Protein: CATRRDSGRDGYTF. V is TRBV6-5 and J is TRBJ1-2; 7 bases align to TRBD1. The CDR3 covers 14 residues. Germline assignment: CDR1 MNHEY and CDR2 SVGAGI. The J segment lost 6 bases and the V segment lost 10 bases, leaving 14 bases of the junction unmatched.

The chain links TRBV19 to TRBJ1-5; tentatively, D is TRBD1 (6 bases). CDR3 length equals 16 residues. Germline V CDR1 and CDR2: LNHDA, SQIVND (reference sequence). Trimming cost V 5 bases and J 0 bases, with 14 bases left between them. CDR3 sequence: CASSFYRQVSNQPQHF. In DNA form, the CDR3 reads TGTGCCAGTAGTTTCTACCGACAGGTTAGCAATCAGCCCCAGCATTTT.

The V and J genes are TRBV19 and TRBJ1-4, with D perhaps matching TRBD1 (6 bases). CDR1 is LNHDA and CDR2 is SQIVND in the germline V gene (reference sequence). The V and J ends lost 5 bases and 7 bases respectively, with 14 bases between them. The CDR3 spans 14 residues. The CDR3 loop reads CASSLTGFTEKLFF. In DNA, the CDR3 is TGTGCCAGTAGTCTCACAGGGTTTACTGAAAAACTGTTTTTT.

The gene calls are TRBV5-5 and TRBJ2-7; D possibly corresponds to TRBD1 (5 bases). The CDR3 sequence is 12 residues long. From germline, CDR1 is SGHKS and CDR2 YYEKEE (reference sequence). V was cut by 3 bases and J by 7 bases, with 11 bases left in between. The CDR3 nucleotides read TGTGCCAGCAGCTCGGCAAGGGGAGAGCAGTACTTC. Translation: CASSSARGEQYF.

This clone was picked up one time. V gene TRBV28 combines with J gene TRBJ2-1; TRBD2 matches at 13 bases. Germline CDR1 is MDHEN and CDR2 is SYDVKM. V lost 4 bases to trimming and J lost 6 bases; unmatched junction nucleotides: 3. The CDR3 loop spans 15 amino acids. The CDR3 protein is CASSWTSGSGNEQFF. The DNA of the CDR3 is TGTGCCAGCAGTTGGACTAGCGGGAGTGGCAATGAGCAGTTCTTC.

This clone was counted a few times. V and J are TRBV9 and TRBJ2-3, with D possibly matching TRBD1 (6 bases). CDR1 is SGDLS, CDR2 YYNGEE, per germline. The CDR3 extends over 14 amino acids. V lost 4 bases and J 2 bases, leaving 11 bases between the germline ends. The CDR3, as DNA: TGTGCCAGCAGCTCCGGACAGTTCACAGATACGCAGTATTTT. Translation gives CASSSGQFTDTQYF.

V is TRBV30 and J is TRBJ1-3; D remains ambiguous. Looked up from germline, CDR1 is GTSNPN and CDR2 is SVGIG (reference sequence). This CDR3 contains 13 residues. The V end was cut by 3 bases, the J end by 4 bases, with 10 bases between. The CDR3 coding sequence is TGTGCCTGGAGAGCCTCGGGGGGAAACACCATATATTTT. It translates to CAWRASGGNTIYF.

Comment on this clone: The same CDR3 is also encoded by other DNA sequences in this sample. The rearrangement links TRBV18 to TRBJ2-1; 10 bases are a match to TRBD2. V shed 3 bases, J shed 4 bases, and the junction held 3 bases outside the gene matches. There are 15 residues in the CDR3. The germline V gene encodes CDR1 KGHSH and CDR2 LQKENI. The CDR3 DNA reads as TGTGCCAGCTCACCTTCTAGCGGGGGTTACAATGAGCAGTTCTTC. Residues: CASSPSSGGYNEQFF. Combining the CDR3 with reference TRBV18 and TRBJ2-1 gives the whole variable domain NAGVMQNPRHLVRRRGQEARLRCSPMKGHSHVYWYRQLPEEGLKFMVYLQKENIIDESGMPKERFSAEFPKEGPSILRIQQVVRGDSAAYFCASSPSSGGYNEQFFGPGTRLTVL.

This clone was seen only once. The rearrangement uses TRBV7-9 and TRBJ2-7; 8 bases line up with TRBD2. The CDR3 loop spans 15 amino acids. The germline CDR1 and CDR2 sequences are SEHNR and FQNEAQ (reference sequence). V lost 4 bases and J lost 0; bases outside the gene matches: 5. CDR3 DNA sequence: TGTGCCAGCAGCTATAGCGGGATTAGCTCCTACGAGCAGTACTTC. Protein product: CASSYSGISSYEQYF.

This chain joins TRBV29-1 and TRBJ1-2; D gene ambiguous. CDR3 length: 14 amino acids. Germline CDR1 and CDR2: SQVTM and ANQGSEA. Trimming took 8 bases from V and 4 from J, leaving 20 bases between them. CDR3 nucleotides: TGCAGCACAAACCGCCAGGACCGGGGCTATGGCTACACCTTC. Translation: CSTNRQDRGYGYTF.

The gene calls are TRBV5-1 and TRBJ1-2, with D maybe TRBD1 (5 bases). This CDR3 contains 12 residues. V lost 4 bases, J lost 5 bases, and 9 bases lay in between. Germline CDR1 and CDR2: SGHRS and YFSETQ. CDR3 loop: CASSPGVYGYTF. The CDR3 nucleotides read TGCGCCAGCAGCCCGGGGGTTTATGGCTACACCTTC.

The V call is TRBV29-1, the J call TRBJ1-5; D might be TRBD1 (5 bases). V shed 2 bases and J shed 1 base, with 12 bases lying between them. The CDR3 is 15 residues long. Germline CDR1 and CDR2: SQVTM and ANQGSEA. The CDR3 DNA sequence: TGCAGCGTTGAATTTGGGCCAGGGAGCAATCAGCCCCAGCATTTT. Protein sequence: CSVEFGPGSNQPQHF.

This CDR3 reads CASSLPTSGINEQYF. Written as DNA, the CDR3 is TGTGCCAGCAGTCTCCCGACTAGCGGGATTAACGAGCAGTACTTC. The chain recombines TRBV27 with TRBJ2-7, with TRBD2 matching over 11 bases. V lost 5 bases to trimming and J lost 5 bases; unmatched junction nucleotides: 8. This CDR3 region has 15 residues. CDR1 is MNHEY and CDR2 is SMNVEV in the germline V gene (reference sequence).

The rearrangement links TRBV19 to TRBJ2-7; D unclear. The CDR3 is 12 residues long. The V and J ends lost 6 bases and 6 bases respectively, with 12 bases between them. Germline CDR1 reads LNHDA; CDR2 reads SQIVND (reference sequence). This CDR3 is CASRTPTGEQYF. The CDR3 nucleotides are TGTGCCAGTAGAACCCCCACGGGCGAGCAGTACTTC.

The V call is TRBV15, the J call TRBJ1-5; 7 nucleotides agree with TRBD1. The CDR3 contains 15 residues. From germline, CDR1 is LNHNV and CDR2 YYDKDF (reference sequence). With 0 bases clipped from V and 4 bases from J, the junction kept 3 bases outside the gene matches. CDR3 nucleotides: TGTGCCACCAGCAGAGATTTGGGACAGAATCAGCCCCAGCATTTT. Its protein product is CATSRDLGQNQPQHF.

This rearrangement joins TRBV7-2 to TRBJ2-1; 7 bases match TRBD1. The CDR3 sequence is 17 residues long. V trimming: 2 bases; J trimming: 0 bases; junction bases outside the gene matches: 7. CDR1 and CDR2 (germline): SGHTA, FQGNSA. This CDR3 reads CASSLRGGSTSYNEQFF. For the CDR3, the DNA is TGTGCCAGCAGCTTAAGAGGGGGCTCCACCTCCTACAATGAGCAGTTCTTC.

This clone was seen once. The chain carries TRBV2 and TRBJ1-3; D might be TRBD1 (6 bases). CDR3 length equals 15 residues. CDR1 is SNHLY and CDR2 is FYNNEI in the germline V gene. V was cut by 6 bases and J by 2 bases, with 14 bases left in between. This CDR3 is CASREQGLTGNTIYF. The CDR3 DNA is TGTGCCAGCAGAGAACAGGGCCTCACTGGAAACACCATATATTTT.

This chain uses TRBV6-2 or TRBV6-3 with TRBJ1-4; D gene uncertain. CDR1 and CDR2 from the germline V gene are MNHEY and SVGEGT. The CDR3 runs to 13 residues. The V end was cut by 6 bases, the J end by 13 bases, with 18 bases between. CDR3 DNA: TGTGCCAGCAGCCTGGAGGTGGAAAGCGGACTGTTTTTT. As protein: CASSLEVESGLFF.

This clone was seen a few times. The V gene is TRBV19, the J gene TRBJ1-1; D is perhaps TRBD1 (5 bases). Germline CDR1 and CDR2: LNHDA and SQIVND (reference sequence). The ends were cut back, 4 bases at V and 6 bases at J, with 15 bases in the middle. This CDR3 region has 14 residues. This chain's CDR3 is CASSTGRESPEAFF. The CDR3 nucleotides read TGTGCCAGTAGTACGGGGCGGGAGAGCCCTGAAGCTTTCTTT.

The chain employs TRBV2 and TRBJ2-1; 12 bases are a match to TRBD2. The CDR3 has 16 residues. The V segment lost 8 bases and the J segment 7 bases; nucleotides outside the gene matches: 12. Per germline, CDR1 SNHLY and CDR2 FYNNEI. Here the CDR3 reads CASGIRLAGVGNEQFF. The CDR3 DNA sequence: TGTGCCAGCGGGATTCGACTAGCGGGAGTGGGGAATGAGCAGTTCTTC.

This clone was detected only a few times. The chain links TRBV27 to TRBJ2-7; 8 bases align to TRBD2. CDR1 and CDR2 from the germline V gene are MNHEY and SMNVEV (reference sequence). The CDR3 is 16 residues long. Trimming removed 5 bases from V and 4 bases from J; junction bases left unmatched: 13. CDR3 nucleotides: TGTGCCAGCAGTCCCTTCGGGGGGGGCAAGAGGTACGAGCAGTACTTC. This encodes CASSPFGGGKRYEQYF.

The CDR3 nucleotides are TGTGCCAGCAGCTTGGGAGGGGGAACTGGAAACACCATATATTTT. It codes for CASSLGGGTGNTIYF. The rearrangement uses TRBV5-5 and TRBJ1-3; D is perhaps TRBD1 (6 bases). CDR3 length equals 15 residues. V was shortened by 0 bases and J by 2 bases, with 9 bases between the two germline ends. In germline, CDR1 is SGHKS, CDR2 YYEKEE (reference sequence). Filled out from reference TRBV5-5 and TRBJ1-3, the complete variable domain reads DAGVTQSPTHLIKTRGQQVTLRCSPISGHKSVSWYQQVLGQGPQFIFQYYEKEERGRGNFPDRFSARQFPNYSSELNVNALLLGDSALYLCASSLGGGTGNTIYFGEGSWLTVV.

The chain links TRBV6-2 or TRBV6-3 to TRBJ1-2, with D hard to call. Germline V gene data show CDR1 as MNHEY and CDR2 as SVGEGT. Deletions cut 3 bases from V and 5 bases from J, with 16 bases between. There are 15 residues in the CDR3. The CDR3 sequence: CASSYPDLEVYGYTF. The CDR3 bases are TGTGCCAGCAGTTATCCTGACCTGGAGGTTTATGGCTACACCTTC.

The V call is TRBV5-1, the J call TRBJ1-6; 10 nucleotides agree with TRBD1. CDR3 length: 15 amino acids. V trimming: 4 bases; J trimming: 8 bases; junction bases outside the gene matches: 6. From germline, CDR1 is SGHRS and CDR2 YFSETQ. CDR3 protein: CASSQGQGQDSPLHF. CDR3 DNA: TGCGCCAGCAGCCAGGGACAGGGGCAAGATTCACCCCTCCACTTT.